These T cell receptor beta chains were read from a single sample in a study of metastatic and nonmetastatic thyroid tumors. TCRdb re-called the PCR reads via MiXCR. Among under 15,000 clones listed, 9.5% to 15% were seen once. The sequencing sample was made of blood. The receptors here all came from a female donor with papillary thyroid cancer or a benign thyroid nodule (not recorded which). Some clones in this sample may be carry-over from other donors' samples. CDR3s leave out the opening cysteine and the closing phenylalanine or tryptophan. Fields, in order: V gene, J gene, CDR3 protein.

TRBV30	TRBJ2-7	AWSSGTSGAYEQY
TRBV29-1	TRBJ2-1	SVGWSNEQF
TRBV2	TRBJ1-1	ASSAGRLNTEAF
TRBV2	TRBJ1-2	ASSENSGPGGYT
TRBV29-1	TRBJ1-1	SVISPSLEAF
TRBV7-2	TRBJ2-7	ASSASATAQYEQY
TRBV6-1	TRBJ2-1	ASSEEPSPYNEQF
TRBV6-2/TRBV6-3	TRBJ2-7	ASARQLYYEQY
TRBV2	TRBJ2-3	ASSMTSGGADTQY
TRBV24-1	TRBJ2-1	ATSELTDNEQF
TRBV6-2/TRBV6-3	TRBJ2-3	ASIPFVGGPARSTDTQY
TRBV20-1	TRBJ2-3	SAPILAGGPTDTQY
TRBV20-1	TRBJ2-7	SASNSGKGGFSY
TRBV11-1	TRBJ1-1	ASSPQTGHNTEAF
TRBV7-9	TRBJ2-1	ASSLALERGEQF
TRBV5-1	TRBJ2-7	ASSSSWDRVGEQY
TRBV6-4	TRBJ2-1	ASSDRLAGEQF
TRBV12-3/TRBV12-4	TRBJ1-4	ATRRQGPSEKLF
TRBV6-4	TRBJ2-3	ASSDGTGSTDTQY
TRBV9	TRBJ1-6	ASSVGPDSPLH
TRBV12-3/TRBV12-4	TRBJ2-7	ASSFGVSSYEQY
TRBV4-1	TRBJ2-3	ASSLAGGVDTQY
TRBV3-1	TRBJ1-6	ASSQGLSLLLH
TRBV3-1	TRBJ1-3	ASSRAVSGNTIY
TRBV18	TRBJ1-4	ASSPMTGGDEKLF
TRBV4-2	TRBJ2-7	ASSQGLAGGDEQY
TRBV29-1	TRBJ2-3	SVEIAGAKDTQY
TRBV5-1	TRBJ2-7	ASSFTSPYEQY
TRBV2	TRBJ2-7	ASRPGLALGLTYEQY
TRBV19	TRBJ2-1	ASSIKASGGNEQF
TRBV6-1	TRBJ2-1	ASSPTPSGRGNEQF
TRBV2	TRBJ1-6	ASSGQGQGNSPLH
TRBV24-1	TRBJ1-5	ATSKNGQGTDQPQH
TRBV6-1	TRBJ2-5	ASMRGLQETQY
TRBV12-3/TRBV12-4	TRBJ1-1	ASSFLSGDTEAF
TRBV29-1	TRBJ1-1	SARKGGGYTEAF
TRBV10-3	TRBJ2-5	AISEGLTQETQY
TRBV24-1	TRBJ1-3	ATSDNLRGNSGNTIY
TRBV20-1	TRBJ1-6	SARGPRGWNSPLH